This T cell receptor beta chain was sequenced for a study of breast tumors, draining lymph nodes, adjacent tissues. The study's findings and limits: Tumor TCR diversity was below lymph nodes but above nontumor tissue. Luminal-like breast cancer showed significantly higher tumor–nontumor repertoire similarity than basal-like. That most tumor T cells come from lymph nodes remained unproven.

Axillary draining lymph nodes of breast cancer patients supplied the node samples. TCRdb re-called the multiplex PCR reads with MiXCR, one entry per CDR3 protein. Of some 150,000 distinct CDR3 sequences listed, 25% to 40% were seen once; the top ten hold about 3.7%. This clonotype was found a few times. Its target is not known. The junction departs from germline at one end; a sequencing error may be responsible. Sequencing input: axillary lymph node tissue. The receptor was isolated from a female donor with breast cancer. Some clones in this sample may be carry-over from other donors' samples.

CDR3 sequence: CASSLTTGVTEAFF. In DNA, the CDR3 is TGTGCCAGCAGCCTAACGACAGGGGTCACTGAAGCTTTCTTT. V gene TRBV7-3 combines with J gene TRBJ1-1; TRBD1 matches at 8 bases. CDR3 size: 14 residues. Germline V gives CDR1 SGHTA, CDR2 FQGTGA. The full variable domain, completed using reference TRBV7-3 and TRBJ1-1, is GAGVSQTPSNKVTEKGKYVELRCDPISGHTALYWYRQSLGQGPEFLIYFQGTGAADDSGLPNDRFFAVRPEGSVSTLKIQRTERGDSAVYLCASSLTTGVTEAFFGQGTRLTVV.